Presented here are 8 T cell receptor beta chains from one specimen sequenced in a study of T-cell memory formation after mild COVID-19. TCRdb passed the 5' RACE reads through MiXCR, listing each CDR3 protein once. Of about 360,000 distinct CDR3 sequences in the sample, approximately 15% were seen once. Material: PBMCs or a T cell subset sorted from them (not recorded which). These receptors were obtained from a man in his late teens or twenties who had mild COVID-19 (a few samples of this study predate the infection). Cell type and time point are not known.

Many counts were recorded for this clonotype. In nucleotides, the CDR3 is TGTGCCAGCAGCTTAGGCGGTGCTAGCGGGGCCCCTCGGGAGACCCAGTACTTC. Translation gives CASSLGGASGAPRETQYF. This rearrangement joins TRBV7-2 to TRBJ2-5; 9 positions match TRBD2. CDR1 is SGHTA, CDR2 FQGNSA, per germline. The CDR3 is made up of 18 amino acids. V trimming: 1 base; J trimming: 5 bases; junction bases outside the gene matches: 14.

J is TRBJ2-1 and V is TRBV20-1; 9 positions agree with TRBD2. CDR1 is DFQATT, CDR2 SNEGSKA, per germline (reference sequence). The CDR3 covers 17 residues. V lost 3 bases, J lost 6 bases, and 15 bases stayed unmatched. Here the CDR3 reads CSASKVGGGALGNEQFF. The CDR3, as DNA: TGCAGTGCTAGCAAAGTTGGCGGGGGGGCCTTGGGCAATGAGCAGTTCTTC.

The chain joins TRBV6-5 to TRBJ2-2, with D uncertain. This CDR3 region has 13 residues. Germline lookup yields CDR1 MNHEY and CDR2 SVGAGI. V was cut by 2 bases and J by 4 bases, with 5 bases left in between. CDR3 coding DNA: TGTGCCAGCAGTTACCCTCCCACCGGGGAGCTGTTTTTT. It codes for CASSYPPTGELFF.

This clonotype was recorded a few times. The chain joins TRBV7-9 to TRBJ2-7, with TRBD1 as a possible D gene (6 bases). Germline-derived CDR1 and CDR2 are SEHNR and FQNEAQ (reference sequence). The CDR3 length is 13 residues. V dropped 5 bases and J dropped 3 bases, with 11 bases sitting between them. The CDR3: CASSIGGLYEQYF. The DNA for the CDR3 is TGTGCCAGCAGCATAGGGGGTCTCTACGAGCAGTACTTC.

This clonotype has more than one count but fewer than ten. This chain connects TRBV5-5 to TRBJ2-1; TRBD1 might be the D (6 bases). The CDR3 sequence is 15 residues long. Germline V gives CDR1 SGHKS, CDR2 YYEKEE (reference sequence). The germline V and J ends were trimmed by 4 bases and 3 bases, with 14 bases remaining between them. In DNA form, the CDR3 reads TGTGCCAGCAGCGCCGGTGGACAGAGCTACAATGAGCAGTTCTTC. Its protein product is CASSAGGQSYNEQFF.

The chain couples TRBV7-2 to TRBJ2-1, with D tentatively TRBD1 or TRBD2 (5 bases each). The germline CDR1 and CDR2 sequences are SGHTA and FQGNSA. Trimming left V 4 bases short and J 4 bases short, with 17 bases between. The CDR3 is made up of 16 amino acids. The CDR3 reads CASSSSGPLTYNEQFF. The CDR3 DNA reads as TGTGCCAGCAGCTCCTCGGGACCACTCACATACAATGAGCAGTTCTTC.

The sample holds a few counts of this clonotype. The genes are TRBV7-2 and TRBJ1-5; D is uncertain. Germline CDR1 reads SGHTA; CDR2 reads FQGNSA. This CDR3 is 14 amino acids long. Deletions cut 2 bases from V and 5 bases from J, with 10 bases between. As DNA, the CDR3 is TGTGCCAGCAGCTTAACCCCCGGATATCAGCCCCAGCATTTT. Its translation: CASSLTPGYQPQHF.

The chain recombines TRBV7-9 with TRBJ2-5; 9 bases agree with TRBD2. Germline V gene sequence: CDR1 SEHNR, CDR2 FQNEAQ (reference sequence). The CDR3 is 14 amino acids. The junction had 3 bases not matched to a gene; V was cut back by 5 bases and J by 2 bases. The CDR3 region is CASSNLAGQETQYF. The CDR3 DNA reads TGTGCCAGCAGCAATCTAGCGGGACAAGAGACCCAGTACTTC. Together with reference TRBV7-9 and TRBJ2-5, the CDR3 gives the full variable domain: DTGVSQNPRHKITKRGQNVTFRCDPISEHNRLYWYRQTLGQGPEFLTYFQNEAQLEKSRLLSDRFSAERPKGSFSTLEIQRTEQGDSAMYLCASSNLAGQETQYFGPGTRLLVL.